This TCR beta chain came from a study of T cell responses to AZD1222 COVID-19 vaccine. Notes on the study in general: Most donors were white British, females outnumbered males, and clonal diversity was possibly underestimated.

Here immunoSEQ multiplex PCR was the method, and the copy in TCRdb shows in-frame clones only, minus some. The data hold 100,000 or so clones, with 70% to 90% observed a single time. V shed 0 bases and J shed 5 bases, with 8 bases lying between them. Germline V CDR1 and CDR2: SGHTA, FQGNSA. There are 13 residues in the CDR3. As concerns this clone: Its cognate antigen is unknown.

The rearrangement links TRBV7-2 to TRBJ2-7; no definite D call. Source: peripheral blood, taken on day 0 of AZD1222 vaccination. This sequence was found in an adult in good health. CDR3 nucleotides: TGTGCCAGCAGCTTAGCTCCGCTAGACGAGCAGTACTTC. Residues: CASSLAPLDEQYF.